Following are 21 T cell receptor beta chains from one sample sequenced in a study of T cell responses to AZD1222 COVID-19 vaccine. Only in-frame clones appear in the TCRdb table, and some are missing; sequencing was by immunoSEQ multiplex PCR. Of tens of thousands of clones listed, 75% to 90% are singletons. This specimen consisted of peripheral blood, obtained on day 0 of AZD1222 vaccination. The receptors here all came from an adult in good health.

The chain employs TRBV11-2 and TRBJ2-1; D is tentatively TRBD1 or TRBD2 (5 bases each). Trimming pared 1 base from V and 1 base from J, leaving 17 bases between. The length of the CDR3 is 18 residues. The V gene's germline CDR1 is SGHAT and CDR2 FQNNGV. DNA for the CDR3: TGTGCCAGCAGCTTAGTTTTACGGGACGTGGGGTCCTACAATGAGCAGTTCTTC. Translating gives CASSLVLRDVGSYNEQFF.

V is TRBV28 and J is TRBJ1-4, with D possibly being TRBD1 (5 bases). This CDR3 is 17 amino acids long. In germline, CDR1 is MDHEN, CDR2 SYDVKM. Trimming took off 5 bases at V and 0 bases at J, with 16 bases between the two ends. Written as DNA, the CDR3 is TGTGCCAGCAGTGCTCGGGGCCCCAGACCAACTAATGAAAAACTGTTTTTT. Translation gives CASSARGPRPTNEKLFF. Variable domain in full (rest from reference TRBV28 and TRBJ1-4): DVKVTQSSRYLVKRTGEKVFLECVQDMDHENMFWYRQDPGLGLRLIYFSYDVKMKEKGDIPEGYSVSREKKERFSLILESASTNQTSMYLCASSARGPRPTNEKLFFGSGTQLSVL.

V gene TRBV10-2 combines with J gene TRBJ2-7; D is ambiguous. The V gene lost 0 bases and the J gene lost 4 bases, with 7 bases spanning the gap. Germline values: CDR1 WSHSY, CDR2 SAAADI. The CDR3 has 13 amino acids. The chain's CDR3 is CASSESYAYEQYF. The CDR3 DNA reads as TGCGCCAGCAGTGAGTCGTACGCATACGAGCAGTACTTC.

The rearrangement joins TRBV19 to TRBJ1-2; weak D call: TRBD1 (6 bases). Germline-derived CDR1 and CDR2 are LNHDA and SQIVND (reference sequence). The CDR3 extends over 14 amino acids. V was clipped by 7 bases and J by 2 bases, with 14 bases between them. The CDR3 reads CASTQTGWNYGYTF. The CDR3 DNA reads TGTGCCAGTACCCAAACAGGGTGGAACTATGGCTACACCTTC.

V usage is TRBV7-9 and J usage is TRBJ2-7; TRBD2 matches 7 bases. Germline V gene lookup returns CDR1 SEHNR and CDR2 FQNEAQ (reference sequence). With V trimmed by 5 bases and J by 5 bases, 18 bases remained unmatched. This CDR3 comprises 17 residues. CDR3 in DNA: TGTGCCAGCAGCCCCCCCCGGGGGGAGTTAACCCTCGACGAGCAGTACTTC. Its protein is CASSPPRGELTLDEQYF.

As DNA, the CDR3 is TGCGCCAGCAGTGGCGACACCCCAGGCGAGCAGTACTTC. It translates to CASSGDTPGEQYF. The chain links TRBV10-1 to TRBJ2-7; no clear D. Deletions cut 4 bases from V and 6 bases from J, with 13 bases between. Germline loops: CDR1 WNHNN, CDR2 SYGVQD (reference sequence). This CDR3 region has 13 residues.

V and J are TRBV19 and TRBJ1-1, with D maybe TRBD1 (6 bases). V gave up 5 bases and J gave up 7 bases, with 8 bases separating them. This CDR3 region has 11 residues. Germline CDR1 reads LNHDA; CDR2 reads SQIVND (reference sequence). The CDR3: CASSGGVEAFF. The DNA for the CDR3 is TGTGCCAGTAGTGGGGGCGTTGAAGCTTTCTTT.

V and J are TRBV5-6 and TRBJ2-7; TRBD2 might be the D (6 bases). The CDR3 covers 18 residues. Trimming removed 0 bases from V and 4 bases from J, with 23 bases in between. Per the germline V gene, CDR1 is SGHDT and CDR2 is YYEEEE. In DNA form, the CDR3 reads TGTGCCAGCAGCTTGGCTGGTACTAGCAGCATGGGAGTTTACGAGCAGTACTTC. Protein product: CASSLAGTSSMGVYEQYF.

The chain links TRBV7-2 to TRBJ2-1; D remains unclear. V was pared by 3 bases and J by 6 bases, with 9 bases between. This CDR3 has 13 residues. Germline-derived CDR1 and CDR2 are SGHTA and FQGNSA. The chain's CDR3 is CASSFDRANEQFF. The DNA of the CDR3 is TGTGCCAGCAGCTTCGATCGCGCCAATGAGCAGTTCTTC.

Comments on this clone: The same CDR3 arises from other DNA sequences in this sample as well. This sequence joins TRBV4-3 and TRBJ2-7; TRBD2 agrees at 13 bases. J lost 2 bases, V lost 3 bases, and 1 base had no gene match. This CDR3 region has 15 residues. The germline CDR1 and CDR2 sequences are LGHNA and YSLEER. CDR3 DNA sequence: TGCGCCAGCAGCCAGGGACTAGCGGGAACCTACGAGCAGTACTTC. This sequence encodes CASSQGLAGTYEQYF.

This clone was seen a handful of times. This CDR3 reads CASSLGPRGNEQFF. CDR3 bases: TGTGCCAGCAGCTTGGGACCCCGGGGCAATGAGCAGTTCTTC. This chain connects TRBV7-2 to TRBJ2-1, with D perhaps TRBD1 or TRBD2 (5 bases each). Germline loops: CDR1 SGHTA, CDR2 FQGNSA. CDR3 size: 14 residues. Deletions cut 3 bases from V and 6 bases from J, with 12 bases between.

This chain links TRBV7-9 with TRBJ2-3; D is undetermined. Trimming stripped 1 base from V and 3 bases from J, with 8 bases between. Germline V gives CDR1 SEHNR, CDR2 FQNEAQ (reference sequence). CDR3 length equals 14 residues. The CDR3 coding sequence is TGTGCCAGCAGCTTAGAAGCTGAGACAGATACGCAGTATTTT. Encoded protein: CASSLEAETDTQYF.

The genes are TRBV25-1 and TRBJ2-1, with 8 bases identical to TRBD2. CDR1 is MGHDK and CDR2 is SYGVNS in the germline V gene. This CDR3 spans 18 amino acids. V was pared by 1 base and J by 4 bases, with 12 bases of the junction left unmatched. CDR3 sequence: CASSESGGRQKGYNEQFF. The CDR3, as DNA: TGTGCCAGCAGTGAATCCGGCGGGAGGCAAAAGGGTTACAATGAGCAGTTCTTC. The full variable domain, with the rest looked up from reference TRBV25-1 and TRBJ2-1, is EADIYQTPRYLVIGTGKKITLECSQTMGHDKMYWYQQDPGMELHLIHYSYGVNSTEKGDLSSESTVSRIRTEHFPLTLESARPSHTSQYLCASSESGGRQKGYNEQFFGPGTRLTVL.

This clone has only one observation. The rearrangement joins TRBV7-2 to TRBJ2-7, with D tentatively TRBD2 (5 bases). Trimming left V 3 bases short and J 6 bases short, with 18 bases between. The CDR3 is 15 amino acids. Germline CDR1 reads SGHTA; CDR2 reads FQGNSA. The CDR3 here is CASSLGRMSEGEQYF. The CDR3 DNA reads TGTGCCAGCAGCTTGGGCAGGATGTCCGAGGGCGAGCAGTACTTC.

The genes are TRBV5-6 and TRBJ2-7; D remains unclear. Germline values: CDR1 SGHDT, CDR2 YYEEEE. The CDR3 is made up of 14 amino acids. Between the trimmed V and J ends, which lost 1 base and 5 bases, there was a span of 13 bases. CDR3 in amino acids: CASSLSAAWDEQYF. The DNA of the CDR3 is TGTGCCAGCAGCTTGTCCGCTGCTTGGGACGAGCAGTACTTC.

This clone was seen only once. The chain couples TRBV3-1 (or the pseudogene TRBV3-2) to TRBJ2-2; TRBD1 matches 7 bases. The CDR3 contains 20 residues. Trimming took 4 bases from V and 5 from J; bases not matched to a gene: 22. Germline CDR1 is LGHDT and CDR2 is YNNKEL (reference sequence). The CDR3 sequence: CASSPNAGTEHIGRTGELFF. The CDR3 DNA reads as TGTGCCAGCAGCCCAAACGCCGGGACAGAACACATCGGACGGACCGGGGAGCTGTTTTTT.

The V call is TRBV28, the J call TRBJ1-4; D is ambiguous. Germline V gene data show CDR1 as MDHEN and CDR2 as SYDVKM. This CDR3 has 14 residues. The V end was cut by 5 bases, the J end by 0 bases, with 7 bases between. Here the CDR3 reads CASSDAATNEKLFF. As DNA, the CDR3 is TGTGCCAGCAGTGACGCTGCAACTAATGAAAAACTGTTTTTT.

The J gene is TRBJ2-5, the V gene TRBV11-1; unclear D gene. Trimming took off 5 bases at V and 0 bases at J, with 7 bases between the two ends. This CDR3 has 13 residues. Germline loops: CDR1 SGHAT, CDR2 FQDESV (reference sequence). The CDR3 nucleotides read TGTGCCAGCAGCCACTGGTACCAAGAGACCCAGTACTTC. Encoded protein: CASSHWYQETQYF.

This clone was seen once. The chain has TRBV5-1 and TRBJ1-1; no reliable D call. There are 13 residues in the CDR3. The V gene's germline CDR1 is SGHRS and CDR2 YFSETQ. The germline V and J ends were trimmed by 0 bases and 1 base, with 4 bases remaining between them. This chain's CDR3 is CASSLGGNTEAFF. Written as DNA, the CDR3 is TGCGCCAGCAGCTTGGGGGGGAACACTGAAGCTTTCTTT. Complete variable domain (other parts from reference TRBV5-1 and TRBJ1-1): KAGVTQTPRYLIKTRGQQVTLSCSPISGHRSVSWYQQTPGQGLQFLFEYFSETQRNKGNFPGRFSGRQFSNSRSEMNVSTLELGDSALYLCASSLGGNTEAFFGQGTRLTVV.

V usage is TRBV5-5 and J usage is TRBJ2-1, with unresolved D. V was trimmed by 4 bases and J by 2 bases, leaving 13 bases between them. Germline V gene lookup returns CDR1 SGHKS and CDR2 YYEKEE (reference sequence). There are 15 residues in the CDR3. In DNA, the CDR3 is TGTGCCAGCAGCGTCGTCCTTTTCGCCTACAATGAGCAGTTCTTC. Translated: CASSVVLFAYNEQFF.

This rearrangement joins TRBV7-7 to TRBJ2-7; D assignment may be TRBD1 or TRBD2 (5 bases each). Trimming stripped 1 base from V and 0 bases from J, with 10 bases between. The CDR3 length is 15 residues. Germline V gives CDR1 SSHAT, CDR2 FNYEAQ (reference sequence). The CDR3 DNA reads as TGTGCCAGCAGCTTAGAGGCCGGGACCTCCTACGAGCAGTACTTC. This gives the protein CASSLEAGTSYEQYF.